Each of the 16 T cell receptor beta chains below was sequenced from the same sample in a study of blood T cell repertoires in COVID-19. TCRdb keeps only in-frame clones here, not all; method: immunoSEQ multiplex PCR. Here the sample spans 400,000 or so clones, roughly 89% being singletons. Material for sequencing was peripheral blood. These receptors all come from a man aged 18 to 30 with COVID-19, enrolled during active disease.

CDR3 residues: CASTLGGTLDTQYF. DNA for the CDR3: TGTGCCAGCACCTTGGGGGGGACGTTAGATACGCAGTATTTT. The chain recombines TRBV2 with TRBJ2-3; 7 nucleotides match TRBD2. CDR1 SNHLY and CDR2 FYNNEI come from the germline V gene. V shed 7 bases and J 5 bases; nucleotides not matched to a gene: 9. This CDR3 spans 14 amino acids.

The chain carries TRBV7-9 and TRBJ2-5, with TRBD1 matching over 7 bases. The CDR3 has 13 residues. V gave up 4 bases and J gave up 5 bases; unmatched junction bases: 4. Germline V gene lookup returns CDR1 SEHNR and CDR2 FQNEAQ (reference sequence). The CDR3 sequence: CASSYGTAETQYF. DNA for the CDR3: TGTGCCAGCAGCTATGGGACAGCTGAGACCCAGTACTTC.

The rearrangement links TRBV11-2 to TRBJ2-1; the D is unclear. The CDR3 has 17 residues. Germline V gives CDR1 SGHAT, CDR2 FQNNGV. V was trimmed by 3 bases and J by 0 bases, leaving 15 bases between them. CDR3 nucleotides: TGTGCCAGCAGCTTGGTCCGTCGCACGAGCTCCTACAATGAGCAGTTCTTC. Translating gives CASSLVRRTSSYNEQFF.

The chain joins TRBV7-6 to TRBJ2-2; D call uncertain. Germline CDR1 reads SGHVS; CDR2 reads FNYEAQ. The ends were cut back, 3 bases at V and 1 base at J, with 6 bases in the middle. The CDR3 length is 14 residues. The CDR3 reads CASSFTENTGELFF. The CDR3 coding sequence is TGTGCCAGCAGCTTTACAGAGAACACCGGGGAGCTGTTTTTT.

This sequence joins TRBV6-5 and TRBJ2-1; D is unresolved. CDR3 size: 15 residues. Trimming stripped 8 bases from V and 3 bases from J, with 17 bases between. Germline V gene lookup returns CDR1 MNHEY and CDR2 SVGAGI. CDR3 sequence: CASGVRQQIYNEQFF. In DNA, the CDR3 is TGTGCCAGCGGAGTTAGGCAGCAAATCTACAATGAGCAGTTCTTC.

V is TRBV2 and J is TRBJ2-1; 10 bases are a match to TRBD2. With V trimmed by 7 bases and J by 0 bases, 3 bases remained unmatched. Germline CDR1 is SNHLY and CDR2 is FYNNEI. This CDR3 has 15 amino acids. The CDR3 loop is CASKGLASSYNEQFF. The CDR3 bases are TGTGCCAGCAAGGGACTAGCGAGCTCCTACAATGAGCAGTTCTTC.

This chain links TRBV7-9 with TRBJ2-1; D is unclear. CDR1 and CDR2 from the germline V gene are SEHNR and FQNEAQ (reference sequence). CDR3 size: 10 residues. Trimming left V 8 bases short and J 7 bases short, with 6 bases between. The CDR3 is CASRGNEQFF. In DNA, the CDR3 is TGTGCCAGCCGAGGAAATGAGCAGTTCTTC. Full variable domain (rest looked up from reference TRBV7-9 and TRBJ2-1): DTGVSQNPRHKITKRGQNVTFRCDPISEHNRLYWYRQTLGQGPEFLTYFQNEAQLEKSRLLSDRFSAERPKGSFSTLEIQRTEQGDSAMYLCASRGNEQFFGPGTRLTVL.

The chain couples TRBV7-9 to TRBJ2-7; D uncertain. The germline V gene has CDR1 SEHNR and CDR2 FQNEAQ (reference sequence). The V end lost 0 bases, the J end lost 0 bases, and 9 bases lay between the germline ends. The CDR3 spans 15 residues. This chain's CDR3 is CASSLALGNSYEQYF. The CDR3 nucleotides read TGTGCCAGCAGCTTAGCGCTAGGTAACTCCTACGAGCAGTACTTC.

The J gene is TRBJ2-5, the V gene TRBV3-1 (or the pseudogene TRBV3-2); 12 nucleotides line up with TRBD2. CDR1 LGHDT and CDR2 YNNKEL come from the germline V gene (reference sequence). Losses at the gene ends were 7 bases for V and 1 base for J; bases not matched to a gene: 4. There are 15 residues in the CDR3. The CDR3 loop reads CASKRTSGTQETQYF. The CDR3 nucleotides read TGTGCCAGCAAGAGGACTAGCGGGACCCAAGAGACCCAGTACTTC.

The chain recombines TRBV12-3 or TRBV12-4 with TRBJ2-2; D not resolved. The CDR3 extends over 13 amino acids. The germline V and J ends were trimmed by 6 bases and 1 base, with 6 bases remaining between them. The CDR3 coding sequence is TGTGCCAGCAGCCATCAGAACACCGGGGAGCTGTTTTTT. It is translated as CASSHQNTGELFF.

This clone was found a few times. The rearrangement joins TRBV18 to TRBJ2-7; 7 positions match TRBD1. The CDR3 is 14 amino acids. The germline gives CDR1 KGHSH, CDR2 LQKENI. J was trimmed by 5 bases and V by 2 bases; bases with no gene match: 6. The CDR3 nucleotides are TGTGCCAGCTCACCAAGGGGACAGTACGACGAGCAGTACTTC. This codes for CASSPRGQYDEQYF.

The chain uses TRBV11-2 and TRBJ1-4; a possible D gene is TRBD1 (5 bases). V lost 5 bases and J 0 bases, leaving 13 bases between the germline ends. This CDR3 has 16 residues. Germline loops: CDR1 SGHAT, CDR2 FQNNGV. Here the CDR3 reads CASSPGDFTTNEKLFF. DNA of the CDR3: TGTGCCAGCAGCCCTGGGGACTTCACAACTAATGAAAAACTGTTTTTT.

DNA of the CDR3: TGTGCCTGGAGTGTGGCGGCTACATTCAATGAGCAGTTCTTC. It translates to CAWSVAATFNEQFF. The chain couples TRBV30 to TRBJ2-1, with D hard to call. V lost 0 bases, J lost 6 bases, and 12 bases lay in between. Looked up from germline, CDR1 is GTSNPN and CDR2 is SVGIG (reference sequence). The CDR3 extends over 14 amino acids.

The rearrangement joins TRBV2 to TRBJ1-2, with a tentative D call TRBD1 (6 bases). The CDR3 extends over 13 amino acids. V was pared by 5 bases and J by 1 base, with 8 bases between. Germline V gene sequence: CDR1 SNHLY, CDR2 FYNNEI. The CDR3 bases are TGTGCCAGCAGTCGACAGGATAACTATGGCTACACCTTC. Amino acid sequence: CASSRQDNYGYTF.

The chain carries TRBV19 and TRBJ1-5, with no clear D. The germline V and J ends were trimmed by 7 bases and 5 bases, with 12 bases remaining between them. The germline CDR1 and CDR2 sequences are LNHDA and SQIVND (reference sequence). The CDR3 contains 13 residues. CDR3 amino acids: CASNVGRDQPQHF. CDR3 coding DNA: TGTGCCAGTAATGTCGGCCGGGATCAGCCCCAGCATTTT.

The chain combines TRBV6-5 with TRBJ2-2; 11 nucleotides match TRBD1. Germline loops: CDR1 MNHEY, CDR2 SVGAGI. The CDR3 has 15 amino acids. The V segment lost 6 bases and the J segment 5 bases; nucleotides outside the gene matches: 5. CDR3 residues: CASRQDRGQTGELFF. The CDR3 DNA follows: TGTGCCAGCAGGCAGGACAGGGGGCAAACCGGGGAGCTGTTTTTT.